This is a list of T cell receptor beta chains from one sample in a study of blood T cell repertoires in COVID-19. Data came from immunoSEQ multiplex PCR; TCRdb stores just in-frame clones and leaves some out. The sample has about 200,000 clones, around 80% seen once. Sequencing was performed on peripheral blood. Receptor source: a human donor in a cohort sampled during active COVID-19. Each CDR3 is given with its conserved first and last residue. A D gene is named only where the DNA matches it firmly. Some rows mark clone size as missing; the rest say once, few, many or name a class of expanded clone.

-	TRBJ2-1	TRBV19	-	TGTGCCAGTAAAAGAAGTGGGTTTTCAGCGGAGATGAATGAGCAGTTCTTC	CASKRSGFSAEMNEQFF
-	TRBJ2-5	TRBV10-3	-	TGTGCCATCAGTACCGGGGAGACCCAGTACTTC	CAISTGETQYF
TRBD2	TRBJ2-1	TRBV19	-	TGTGCCAGTAGTATAGCTAGGGGGCGAGGCGGGAGGGCGAATGAGCAGTTCTTC	CASSIARGRGGRANEQFF
-	TRBJ2-2	TRBV6-1	once	TGTGCCAGCAGTGACCGAACTAGCATCGGGGAGCTGTTTTTT	CASSDRTSIGELFF
-	TRBJ2-7	TRBV6-5	-	TGTGCCAGCAGTCGTGTCCAGTACGAGCAGTACTTC	CASSRVQYEQYF
-	TRBJ2-7	TRBV6-6	-	TGTGCCAGCAGCCAGACTAGCTACGAGCAGTACTTC	CASSQTSYEQYF
-	TRBJ2-1	TRBV5-1	-	TGCGCCAGCAGCTTGACTAGCTCGACTACCAATGAGCAGTTCTTC	CASSLTSSTTNEQFF
-	TRBJ2-3	TRBV18	-	TGTGCCAGCTCACCATACCGGGGGACCACAGATACGCAGTATTTT	CASSPYRGTTDTQYF
-	TRBJ1-1	TRBV19	-	TGTGCCAGTAGCCAACTCGGGGCTGAAGCTTTCTTT	CASSQLGAEAFF
-	TRBJ2-1	TRBV3-1/TRBV3-2	-	TGTGCCAGCAGCCAAAGGACTCGGTACAATGAGCAGTTCTTC	CASSQRTRYNEQFF
-	TRBJ2-1	TRBV27	-	TGTGCCAGCAGTTTATGGAGGGCCCCCTACAATGAGCAGTTCTTC	CASSLWRAPYNEQFF
TRBD2	TRBJ2-3	TRBV5-1	-	TGCGCCAGCAGCTTGGGAGCGGGGGTCGATACGCAGTATTTT	CASSLGAGVDTQYF
-	TRBJ1-5	TRBV3-1/TRBV3-2	-	TGTGCCAGCAGCCCCTCTCGGGGGACCAATCAGCCCCAGCATTTT	CASSPSRGTNQPQHF
-	TRBJ2-7	TRBV6-5	-	TGTGCCAGCAGTCCCGGACACACTACCTACGAGCAGTACTTC	CASSPGHTTYEQYF
-	TRBJ2-1	TRBV2	-	TGTGCCAGCAGCTTTCAGGGTATTTCCTACAATGAGCAGTTCTTC	CASSFQGISYNEQFF
-	TRBJ2-5	TRBV3-1/TRBV3-2	-	TGTGCCAGCAGCCAACGACATCGGATGGAGACCCAGTACTTC	CASSQRHRMETQYF
-	TRBJ2-7	TRBV6-5	-	TGTGCCAGCGTTATAACAGGGAACGGGTACGAGCAGTACTTC	CASVITGNGYEQYF
TRBD2	TRBJ2-5	TRBV19	-	TGTGCCAGTAGTCCCCGGACTAGCGAAGAGACCCAGTACTTC	CASSPRTSEETQYF
-	TRBJ2-2	TRBV6-5	-	TGTGCCAGCAGGCCGGGTGGTACCGGGGAGCTGTTTTTT	CASRPGGTGELFF
TRBD1	TRBJ2-2	TRBV5-1	-	TGCGCCAGCAGCCTCCTGTTGGGGACAGAGAACACCGGGGAGCTGTTTTTT	CASSLLLGTENTGELFF
TRBD2	TRBJ2-3	TRBV2	few	TGTGCCAGCAGTGAAATTAGAGCGGGAGGGGTAGATACGCAGTATTTT	CASSEIRAGGVDTQYF
TRBD2	TRBJ2-1	TRBV5-8	few	TGTGCCAGCAGCTTGGCGCTAGCGGGAATGGGTGAGCAGTTCTTC	CASSLALAGMGEQFF
-	TRBJ2-7	TRBV7-2	-	TGTGCCAGCAGCCCCATGGGGAGTACCCCCGAGCAGTACTTC	CASSPMGSTPEQYF
-	TRBJ2-5	TRBV7-9	-	TGTGCCAGCAGCCCAAACAGGACGCAAGAGACCCAGTACTTC	CASSPNRTQETQYF
TRBD2	TRBJ2-2	TRBV5-5	-	TGTGCCAGCAGCTCACCAGGGACTAGCGGGAGTTCCCCCGGGGAGCTGTTTTTT	CASSSPGTSGSSPGELFF
-	TRBJ2-1	TRBV12-3/TRBV12-4	-	TGTGCCAGCAGGACAGCGGGCTACAATGAGCAGTTCTTC	CASRTAGYNEQFF
-	TRBJ1-5	TRBV28	-	TGTGCCAGCAGTTTAGGGGGCTGGAGCGGTCAGCCCCAGCATTTT	CASSLGGWSGQPQHF
-	TRBJ2-5	TRBV7-9	once	TGTGCCAGCAGCTCCCTTGTAGGGGTTGTTGAGACCCAGTACTTC	CASSSLVGVVETQYF
TRBD1	TRBJ2-1	TRBV6-6	-	TGTGCCAGCAAAGGGCAACAGGGGATATACAATGAGCAGTTCTTC	CASKGQQGIYNEQFF
TRBD1	TRBJ1-2	TRBV19	-	TGTGCCAGTAGTTTCAGGGACAGGAGCAACTATGGCTACACCTTC	CASSFRDRSNYGYTF
-	TRBJ1-2	TRBV5-6	-	TGTGCCAGCAGCTTGGTGTGGGGCAGGGCTGGCTATGGCTACACCTTC	CASSLVWGRAGYGYTF
TRBD1	TRBJ2-2	TRBV20-1	-	TGCAGTGCTAGTGGGCTACAGGGGGGGAACACCGGGGAGCTGTTTTTT	CSASGLQGGNTGELFF
-	TRBJ1-5	TRBV7-9	-	TGTGCCAGCAGCTTAGAAGGCGGTCAGCCCCAGCATTTT	CASSLEGGQPQHF
-	TRBJ2-7	TRBV10-2	-	TGCGCCAGCAGTCTCCAGGGTTTAGTCTACGAGCAGTACTTC	CASSLQGLVYEQYF
TRBD2	TRBJ2-1	TRBV3-1/TRBV3-2	-	TGTGCCAGCAGCCCGAAGCGGGGGGCATACAATGAGCAGTTCTTC	CASSPKRGAYNEQFF
-	TRBJ2-1	TRBV7-6	-	TGTGCCAGCAGCTTCGGGGGATACAATGAGCAGTTCTTC	CASSFGGYNEQFF
-	TRBJ1-1	TRBV29-1	-	TGCAGCGTTTACGGGGGGTACACTGAAGCTTTCTTT	CSVYGGYTEAFF
TRBD2	TRBJ2-1	TRBV27	-	TGTGCCAGCAGTGTTAGCGGGAGAGAAGGGGAGCAGTTCTTC	CASSVSGREGEQFF
TRBD1	TRBJ1-3	TRBV7-9	-	TGTGCCAGCAGCTTAGCAGTCAACAGGGGTAGAAACACCATATATTTT	CASSLAVNRGRNTIYF
TRBD2	TRBJ2-1	TRBV19	-	TGTGCCAGCACCAATATAGCGGGAGGTTTCAGTGAGCAGTTCTTC	CASTNIAGGFSEQFF
-	TRBJ1-2	TRBV11-2	-	TGTGCCAGCAGCTTAGGGCAAAACTATGGCTACACCTTC	CASSLGQNYGYTF
TRBD2	TRBJ2-7	TRBV11-2	-	TGTGCCAGCAGCTTAGTGCGGGAGAGGTACTACGAGCAGTACTTC	CASSLVRERYYEQYF
-	TRBJ2-1	TRBV27	-	TGTGCCAGCAGTTTTACCGGGTACAATGAGCAGTTCTTC	CASSFTGYNEQFF
-	TRBJ1-2	TRBV6-5	-	TGTGCCAGCAGTTCTACCGGGGTCTGGGGTGGCTACACCTTC	CASSSTGVWGGYTF
TRBD1	TRBJ1-1	TRBV6-1	-	TGTGCCAGCAGTGACCTAGGACAGGTGAACACTGAAGCTTTCTTT	CASSDLGQVNTEAFF
TRBD1	TRBJ2-7	TRBV2	-	TGTGCCAGCAGTACAGGGGTAGTTGGGGAGCAGTACTTC	CASSTGVVGEQYF
TRBD1	TRBJ1-4	TRBV10-2	-	TGCGCCATCTCAACCGCGGGACAGGAAAATGAAAAACTGTTTTTT	CAISTAGQENEKLFF
-	TRBJ2-7	TRBV27	-	TGTGCCAGCAGTTCGCTCGGGATTTCCTACGAGCAGTACTTC	CASSSLGISYEQYF
TRBD1	TRBJ1-5	TRBV28	-	TGTGCCAGCAGCCCGACAGGGCATAGCAATCAGCCCCAGCATTTT	CASSPTGHSNQPQHF
TRBD1	TRBJ2-7	TRBV18	-	TGTGCCAGCTCTCCGGGACAGTCCTACGAGCAGTACTTC	CASSPGQSYEQYF
TRBD2	TRBJ2-1	TRBV28	-	TGTGCCAGCAGTTTTTGGGCTAGCGGACTCTACAATGAGCAGTTCTTC	CASSFWASGLYNEQFF
TRBD1	TRBJ2-1	TRBV10-2	-	TGCGCCACCAGGGACAGGGCCCGTGAGCAGTTCTTC	CATRDRAREQFF
-	TRBJ2-1	TRBV6-6	-	TGTGCCAGCAGTCCTCGGGGAGGGGGAGGGTATGAGCAGTTCTTC	CASSPRGGGGYEQFF
TRBD2	TRBJ2-7	TRBV5-1	-	TGCGCCAGCAGCTCGACTAGCGGGAGGAACGAGCAGTACTTC	CASSSTSGRNEQYF
TRBD1	TRBJ2-7	TRBV6-5	-	TGTGCCAGCAGCTCGGGACAGGGAGGCTACGAGCAGTACTTC	CASSSGQGGYEQYF